These T cell receptor beta chains were read from a single sample in a study of cytomegalovirus exposure and HLA in healthy donors. TCRdb's copy holds only in-frame clones and misses some; the assay was immunoSEQ multiplex PCR. The repertoire holds 140,000 to 150,000 clones, with about 75% as singletons. Material: PBMCs. These receptors were obtained from a man aged 30-40 years in good health and CMV-seronegative. Both conserved end residues are part of each CDR3. The order of the fields is clone size, J gene, V gene, D gene, CDR3 protein, CDR3 DNA. D genes are given only for firm matches. Size tells how often a clone was seen (once, few, many) or the class of an expanded clone, and some rows leave it out.

NA TRBJ1-2 TRBV6-6 TRBD1 CAGQGTYGYTF TGTGCCGGACAGGGGACCTATGGCTACACCTTC
few TRBJ2-2 TRBV9 NA CASSPQGGDTGELFF TGTGCCAGCAGCCCCCAGGGCGGGGACACCGGGGAGCTGTTTTTT
NA TRBJ2-7 TRBV15 TRBD1 CATSRATGGQGYEQYF TGTGCCACCAGCAGGGCTACAGGGGGCCAAGGCTACGAGCAGTACTTC
NA TRBJ1-1 TRBV18 NA CASSPRAGIGLDTEAFF TGTGCCAGCTCACCACGCGCAGGGATAGGGTTAGACACTGAAGCTTTCTTT
NA TRBJ2-3 TRBV7-3 TRBD2 CASSPQTGGSTDTQYF TGTGCCAGCAGCCCGCAAACGGGGGGGAGCACAGATACGCAGTATTTT
NA TRBJ2-7 TRBV5-4 NA CASSPHGSSYEQYF TGTGCCAGCAGCCCTCACGGGTCCAGCTACGAGCAGTACTTC
once TRBJ1-1 TRBV11-1 TRBD1 CASSPRDRGSMNTEAFF TGTGCCAGCAGCCCGAGAGACAGGGGATCCATGAACACTGAAGCTTTCTTT
NA TRBJ2-7 TRBV15 TRBD2 CATSRGTSGRYEQYF TGTGCCACCAGCAGAGGCACTAGCGGAAGATACGAGCAGTACTTC
NA TRBJ2-1 TRBV5-8 TRBD2 CASSGRTSDSYNEQFF TGTGCCAGCAGCGGTAGGACTAGCGACTCCTACAATGAGCAGTTCTTC
NA TRBJ1-6 TRBV5-8 NA CASSQRQEAPLHF TGTGCCAGCTCTCAAAGGCAGGAAGCCCCCCTCCACTTT
NA TRBJ2-1 TRBV9 TRBD2 CASSPIGLGRNEQFF TGTGCCAGCAGCCCCATCGGACTAGGCCGAAATGAGCAGTTCTTC
NA TRBJ1-2 TRBV4-1 NA CASSQALRQAGGYGYTF TGCGCCAGCAGCCAAGCTCTTAGACAGGCTGGCGGCTATGGCTACACCTTC
NA TRBJ1-1 TRBV29-1 NA CSVPHEVSNTEAFF TGCAGCGTGCCCCACGAGGTGTCGAACACTGAAGCTTTCTTT
NA TRBJ2-7 TRBV6-1 NA CASSLTVQYF TGTGCCAGCAGTCTAACGGTCCAGTACTTC
once TRBJ2-1 TRBV6-1 TRBD1 CAGVRQGDDEQFF TGTGCCGGGGTGAGACAGGGTGACGATGAGCAGTTCTTC
NA TRBJ1-1 TRBV30 NA CAWVGGRTEAFF TGTGCCTGGGTGGGAGGACGGACTGAAGCTTTCTTT
NA TRBJ2-1 TRBV14 TRBD2 CASSQDWGGQFF TGTGCCAGCAGCCAAGATTGGGGGGGGCAGTTCTTC
NA TRBJ2-7 TRBV30 TRBD1 CAWSIGDRDYEQYF TGTGCCTGGAGTATCGGGGACAGGGACTACGAGCAGTACTTC
NA TRBJ2-7 TRBV19 TRBD2 CASSITGGKDEQYF TGTGCCAGTAGTATAACCGGGGGGAAAGACGAGCAGTACTTC
NA TRBJ2-1 TRBV11-3 TRBD2 CASSPRTSGGASYNEQFF TGTGCCAGCAGCCCCCGGACTAGCGGGGGGGCCTCCTACAATGAGCAGTTCTTC
NA TRBJ1-4 TRBV15 NA CATSREGGPIEKLFF TGTGCCACCAGCAGAGAAGGTGGGCCGATTGAAAAACTGTTTTTT
NA TRBJ1-5 TRBV7-9 TRBD1 CASSYVQGRPQHF TGTGCCAGCAGCTATGTACAGGGGCGGCCCCAGCATTTT
NA TRBJ2-7 TRBV6-6 TRBD2 CASTSTSAYEQYF TGTGCCAGCACTTCGACTAGCGCCTACGAGCAGTACTTC
NA TRBJ1-2 TRBV14 NA CASSQYVTDTNYGYTF TGTGCCAGCAGCCAATATGTAACAGACACGAACTATGGCTACACCTTC
NA TRBJ2-7 TRBV9 TRBD1 CASSITDRASGEQYF TGTGCCAGCAGCATTACCGACAGGGCCTCGGGCGAGCAGTACTTC
once TRBJ2-7 TRBV18 TRBD2 CASSRGLAGDYEQYF TGTGCCAGCTCACGGGGACTAGCGGGGGATTATGAGCAGTACTTC
once TRBJ2-7 TRBV27 TRBD1 CASSSPRQGDYEQYF TGTGCCAGCAGTTCCCCGAGACAGGGCGACTACGAGCAGTACTTC
NA TRBJ1-1 TRBV2 NA CASSVRKINTEAFF TGTGCCAGCAGTGTTAGAAAAATTAACACTGAAGCTTTCTTT
NA TRBJ1-5 TRBV7-9 TRBD1 CASSSRDSGPGSNQPQHF TGTGCCAGCAGCTCCCGGGACAGTGGGCCTGGGAGCAATCAGCCCCAGCATTTT
once TRBJ2-2 TRBV9 NA CASSASGFTGELFF TGTGCCAGCAGCGCCTCAGGGTTCACCGGGGAGCTGTTTTTT
NA TRBJ1-5 TRBV14 NA CASSHIEAGLRNQPQHF TGTGCCAGCAGCCATATCGAGGCCGGTTTGCGGAATCAGCCCCAGCATTTT
NA TRBJ1-1 TRBV20-1 NA CSALDRSEAFF TGCAGTGCCTTAGACAGGTCTGAAGCTTTCTTT
NA TRBJ2-7 TRBV7-9 TRBD1 CASSLNPGTGAYEQYF TGTGCCAGCAGCTTAAATCCGGGGACAGGCGCCTACGAGCAGTACTTC
NA TRBJ1-5 TRBV16 NA CASSQLGREDQPQHF TGTGCCAGCAGCCAATTAGGCAGGGAGGATCAGCCCCAGCATTTT
NA TRBJ1-2 TRBV4-2 NA CASSVSGTPNYGYTF TGTGCCAGCAGCGTTTCAGGGACTCCTAACTATGGCTACACCTTC
NA TRBJ1-1 TRBV7-9 NA CASSSGRSVEAFF TGTGCCAGCAGCTCTGGGAGGTCGGTCGAAGCTTTCTTT
few TRBJ2-3 TRBV12-1 NA CASSFAPSGRAADTQYF TGTGCCAGCAGCTTTGCCCCTAGCGGGAGGGCAGCAGATACGCAGTATTTT
NA TRBJ2-1 TRBV4-1 TRBD1 CASSRQGVSYNEQFF TGCGCCAGCAGCCGACAGGGGGTCTCCTACAATGAGCAGTTCTTC
NA TRBJ2-6 TRBV6-1 NA CASSEQDTAGANGLTF TGTGCCAGCAGTGAACAGGACACCGCTGGGGCCAACGGCCTGACTTTC
NA TRBJ1-4 TRBV19 NA CASSWGRKGEKLFF TGTGCCAGTAGTTGGGGCAGGAAGGGCGAAAAACTGTTTTTT
NA TRBJ2-7 TRBV9 NA CASSPPGVSYEQYF TGTGCCAGCAGCCCCCCGGGTGTCAGCTACGAGCAGTACTTC
NA TRBJ2-1 TRBV18 NA CASSPPSVVPGEQFF TGTGCCAGCTCACCACCGTCAGTCGTTCCGGGGGAGCAGTTCTTC
few TRBJ1-5 TRBV7-8 TRBD1 CASSSATGEQPQHF TGTGCCAGCAGCTCCGCTACAGGGGAACAGCCCCAGCATTTT
NA TRBJ1-1 TRBV28 NA CASSFGPGVTEAFF TGTGCCAGCAGTTTTGGGCCAGGGGTCACTGAAGCTTTCTTT
NA TRBJ1-3 TRBV7-2 NA CASSPVSGNTIYF TGTGCCAGCAGCCCTGTTTCTGGAAACACCATATATTTT
NA TRBJ2-1 TRBV27 NA CASSLQGRIYNEQFF TGTGCCAGCAGTTTGCAGGGCCGAATCTACAATGAGCAGTTCTTC
NA TRBJ2-7 TRBV7-3 TRBD1 CASSFRPGQGYEQYF TGTGCCAGCAGCTTCCGCCCGGGACAGGGGTACGAGCAGTACTTC
NA TRBJ1-2 TRBV28 NA CASRQRSNYGYTF TGTGCCAGCAGACAACGGAGTAACTATGGCTACACCTTC